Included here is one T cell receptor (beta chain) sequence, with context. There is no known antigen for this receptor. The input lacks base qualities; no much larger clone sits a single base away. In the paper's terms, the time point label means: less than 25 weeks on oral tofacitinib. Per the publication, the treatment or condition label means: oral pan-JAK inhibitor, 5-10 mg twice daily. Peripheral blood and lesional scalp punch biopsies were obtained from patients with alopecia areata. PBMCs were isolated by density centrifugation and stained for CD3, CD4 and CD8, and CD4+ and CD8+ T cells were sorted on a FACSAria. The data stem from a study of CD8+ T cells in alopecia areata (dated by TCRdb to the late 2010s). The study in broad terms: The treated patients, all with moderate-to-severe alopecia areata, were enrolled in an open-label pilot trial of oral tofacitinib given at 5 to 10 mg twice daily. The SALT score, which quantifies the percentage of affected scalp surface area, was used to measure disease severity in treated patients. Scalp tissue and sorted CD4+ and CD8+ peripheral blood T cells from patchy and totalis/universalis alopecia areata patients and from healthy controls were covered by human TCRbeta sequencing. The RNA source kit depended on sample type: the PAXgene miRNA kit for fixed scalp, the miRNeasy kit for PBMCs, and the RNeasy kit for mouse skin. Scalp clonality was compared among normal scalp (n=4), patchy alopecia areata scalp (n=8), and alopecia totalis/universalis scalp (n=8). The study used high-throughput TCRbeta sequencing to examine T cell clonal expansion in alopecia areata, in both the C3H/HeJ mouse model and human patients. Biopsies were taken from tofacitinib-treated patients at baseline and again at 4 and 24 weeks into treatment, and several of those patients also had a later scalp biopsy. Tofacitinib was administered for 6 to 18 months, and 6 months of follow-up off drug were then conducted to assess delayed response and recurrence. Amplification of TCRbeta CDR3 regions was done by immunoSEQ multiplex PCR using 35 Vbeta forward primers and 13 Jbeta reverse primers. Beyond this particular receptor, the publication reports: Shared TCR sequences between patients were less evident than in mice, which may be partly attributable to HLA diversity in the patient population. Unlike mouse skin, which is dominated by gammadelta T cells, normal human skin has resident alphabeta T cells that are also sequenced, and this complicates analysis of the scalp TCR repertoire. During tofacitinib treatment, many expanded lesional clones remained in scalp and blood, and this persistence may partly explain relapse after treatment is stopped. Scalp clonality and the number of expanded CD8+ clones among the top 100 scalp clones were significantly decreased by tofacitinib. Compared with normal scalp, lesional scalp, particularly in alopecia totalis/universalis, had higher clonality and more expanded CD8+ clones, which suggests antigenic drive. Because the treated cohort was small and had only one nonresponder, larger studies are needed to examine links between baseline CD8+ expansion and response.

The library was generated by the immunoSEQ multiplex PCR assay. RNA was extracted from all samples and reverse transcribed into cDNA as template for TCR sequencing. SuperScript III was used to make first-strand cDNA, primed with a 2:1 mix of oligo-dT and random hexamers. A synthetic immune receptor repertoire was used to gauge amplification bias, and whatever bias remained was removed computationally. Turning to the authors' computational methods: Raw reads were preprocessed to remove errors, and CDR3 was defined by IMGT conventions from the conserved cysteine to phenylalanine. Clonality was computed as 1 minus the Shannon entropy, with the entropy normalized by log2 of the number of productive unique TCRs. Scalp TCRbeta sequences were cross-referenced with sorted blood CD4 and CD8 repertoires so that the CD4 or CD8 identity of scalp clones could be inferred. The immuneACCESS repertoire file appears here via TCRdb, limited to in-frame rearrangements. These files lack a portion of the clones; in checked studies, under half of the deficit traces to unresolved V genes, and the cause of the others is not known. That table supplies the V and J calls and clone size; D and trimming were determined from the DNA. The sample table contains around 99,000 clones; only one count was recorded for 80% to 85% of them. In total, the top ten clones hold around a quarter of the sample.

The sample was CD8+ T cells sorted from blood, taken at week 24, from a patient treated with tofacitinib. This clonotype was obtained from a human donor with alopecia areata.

The DNA reads as follows: TGTGCCAGCAGAGACCAGGGGCTTTACGGCGAGCAGTACTTC. Translated, it reads CASRDQGLYGEQYF. The V gene is TRBV2 and the J gene is TRBJ2-7; a tentative D call is TRBD1 (6 bases match). The CDR3 runs 14 residues from the cysteine to the phenylalanine. Only the CDR3 DNA stays, 42 bases, in frame from base 1. CDR1 is given as SNHLY and CDR2 as FYNNEI, both from the germline V gene. V and J lose 6 bases and 6 bases, and a span of 18 bases separates them.